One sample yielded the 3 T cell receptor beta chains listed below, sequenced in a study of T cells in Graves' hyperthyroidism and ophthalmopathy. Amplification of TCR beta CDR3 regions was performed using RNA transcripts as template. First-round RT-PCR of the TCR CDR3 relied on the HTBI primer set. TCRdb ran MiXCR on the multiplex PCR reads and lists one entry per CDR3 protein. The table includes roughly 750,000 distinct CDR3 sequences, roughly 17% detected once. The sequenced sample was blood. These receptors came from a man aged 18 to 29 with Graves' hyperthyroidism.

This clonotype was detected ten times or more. The CDR3 sequence: CASSLDGTGLYNEQFF. In DNA, the CDR3 is TGCGCCAGCAGCTTGGATGGGACAGGGCTCTACAATGAGCAGTTCTTC. The chain employs TRBV5-1 and TRBJ2-1; the match to TRBD1 covers 9 bases. This CDR3 is built from 16 residues. V lost 0 bases, J lost 3 bases, and 4 bases stayed unmatched. Germline CDR1 is SGHRS and CDR2 is YFSETQ.

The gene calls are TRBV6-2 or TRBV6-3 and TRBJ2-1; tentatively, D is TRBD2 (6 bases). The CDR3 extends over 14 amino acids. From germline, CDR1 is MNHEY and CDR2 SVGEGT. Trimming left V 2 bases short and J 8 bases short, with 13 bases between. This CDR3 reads CASSYRRDGDEQFF. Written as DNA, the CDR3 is TGTGCCAGCAGTTACCGGCGGGACGGGGATGAGCAGTTCTTC.

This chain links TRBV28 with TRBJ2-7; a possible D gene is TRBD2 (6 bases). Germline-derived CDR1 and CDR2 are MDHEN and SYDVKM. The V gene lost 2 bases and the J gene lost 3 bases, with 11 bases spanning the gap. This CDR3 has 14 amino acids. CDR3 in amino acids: CASSLVRRDYEQYF. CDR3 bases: TGTGCCAGCAGTTTAGTGAGGAGGGACTACGAGCAGTACTTC.